This entry is about one TCR beta chain. This sample is drawn from a study of blood T cell repertoires in COVID-19. Overall study context: Whether acute or convalescent, the COVID-19 samples came from the United States, Italy and Spain. T cells, B-cell-depleted T cells, or PBMCs supplied cDNA or gDNA.

Clones were read by immunoSEQ multiplex PCR, and TCRdb kept only the in-frame ones, dropping some. The repertoire holds 65,000 to 80,000 clones, with roughly 90% as singletons. Trimming removed 9 bases at V and 0 bases at J, with 15 bases between. Looked up from germline, CDR1 is LNHDA and CDR2 is SQIVND (reference sequence). This CDR3 comprises 14 residues. The sequence was obtained from a man aged 45 to 65 with active COVID-19. The sequencing input was peripheral blood. The genes are TRBV19 and TRBJ2-7, with TRBD1 as a possible D gene (6 bases). This CDR3 reads CASQSTGLSYEQYF. DNA for the CDR3: TGTGCCAGCCAATCGACAGGACTCTCCTACGAGCAGTACTTC.